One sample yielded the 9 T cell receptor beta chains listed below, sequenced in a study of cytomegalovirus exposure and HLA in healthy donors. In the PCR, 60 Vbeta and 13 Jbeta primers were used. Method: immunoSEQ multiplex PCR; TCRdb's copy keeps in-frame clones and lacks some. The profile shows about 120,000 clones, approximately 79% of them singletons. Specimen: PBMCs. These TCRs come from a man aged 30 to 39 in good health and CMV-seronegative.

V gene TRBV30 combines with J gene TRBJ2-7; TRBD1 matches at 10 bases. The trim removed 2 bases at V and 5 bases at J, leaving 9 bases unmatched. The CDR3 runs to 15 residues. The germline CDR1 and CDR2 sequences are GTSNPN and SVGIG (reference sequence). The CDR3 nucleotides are TGTGCCTGGAGTCGAGGGGACAGGGGTCGCCACGAGCAGTACTTC. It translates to CAWSRGDRGRHEQYF.

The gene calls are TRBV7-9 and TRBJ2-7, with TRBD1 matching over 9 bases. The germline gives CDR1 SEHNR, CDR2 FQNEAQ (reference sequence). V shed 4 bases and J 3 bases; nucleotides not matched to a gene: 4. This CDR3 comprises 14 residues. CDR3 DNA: TGTGCCAGCAGCTCACGACAGGGGGACTACGAGCAGTACTTC. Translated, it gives CASSSRQGDYEQYF.

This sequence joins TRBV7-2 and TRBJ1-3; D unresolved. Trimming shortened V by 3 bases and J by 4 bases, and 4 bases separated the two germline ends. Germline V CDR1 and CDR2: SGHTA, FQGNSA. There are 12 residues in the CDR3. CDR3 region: CASSFRGNTIYF. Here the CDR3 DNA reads TGTGCCAGCAGCTTCCGGGGAAACACCATATATTTT.

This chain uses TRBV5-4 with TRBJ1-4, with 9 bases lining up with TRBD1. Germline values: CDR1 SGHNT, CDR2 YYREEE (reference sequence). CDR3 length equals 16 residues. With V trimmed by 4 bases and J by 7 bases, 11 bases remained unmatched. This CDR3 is CASSRSNRGPVEKLFF. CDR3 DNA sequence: TGTGCCAGCAGCCGTTCCAACAGGGGGCCCGTTGAAAAACTGTTTTTT.

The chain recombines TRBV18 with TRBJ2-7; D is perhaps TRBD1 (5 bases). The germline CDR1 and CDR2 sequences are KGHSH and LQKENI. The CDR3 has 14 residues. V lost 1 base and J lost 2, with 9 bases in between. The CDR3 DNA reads TGTGCCAGCTCACCACTCAGGACAACCTACGAGCAGTACTTC. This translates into CASSPLRTTYEQYF. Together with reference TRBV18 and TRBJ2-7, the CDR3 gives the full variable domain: NAGVMQNPRHLVRRRGQEARLRCSPMKGHSHVYWYRQLPEEGLKFMVYLQKENIIDESGMPKERFSAEFPKEGPSILRIQQVVRGDSAAYFCASSPLRTTYEQYFGPGTRLTVT.

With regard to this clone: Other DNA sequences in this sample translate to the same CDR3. Here the CDR3 reads CASSLEGGDTEAFF. CDR3 bases: TGCGCCAGCAGCTTGGAAGGGGGGGACACTGAAGCTTTCTTT. The chain employs TRBV5-1 and TRBJ1-1; D is perhaps TRBD1 (6 bases). The CDR3 is made up of 14 amino acids. The V gene's germline CDR1 is SGHRS and CDR2 YFSETQ. Trimming removed 0 bases from V and 3 bases from J, with 9 bases in between.

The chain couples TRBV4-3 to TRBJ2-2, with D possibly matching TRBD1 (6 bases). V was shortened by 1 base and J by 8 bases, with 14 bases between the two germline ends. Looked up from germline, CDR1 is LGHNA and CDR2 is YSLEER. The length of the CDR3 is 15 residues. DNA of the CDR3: TGCGCCAGCAGCCAAGCTCAGCCAGGGACAGGGGAGCTGTTTTTT. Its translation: CASSQAQPGTGELFF.

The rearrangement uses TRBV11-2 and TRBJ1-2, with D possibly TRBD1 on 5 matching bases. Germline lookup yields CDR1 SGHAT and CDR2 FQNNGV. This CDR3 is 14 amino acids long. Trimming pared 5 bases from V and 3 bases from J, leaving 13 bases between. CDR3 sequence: CASSPGRGDYGYTF. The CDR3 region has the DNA TGTGCCAGCAGCCCCGGGAGGGGTGACTATGGCTACACCTTC.

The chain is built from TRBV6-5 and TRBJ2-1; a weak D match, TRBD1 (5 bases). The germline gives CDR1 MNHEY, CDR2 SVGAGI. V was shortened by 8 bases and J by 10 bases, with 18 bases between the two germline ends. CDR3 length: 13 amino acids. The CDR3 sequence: CASRLEGAREQFF. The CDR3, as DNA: TGTGCCAGCCGGCTTGAAGGGGCACGCGAGCAGTTCTTC.